In its sample, the clone carrying this T cell receptor beta chain was seen a few times. The antigen is unknown. With V trimmed by 4 bases and J by 6 bases, 10 bases remained unmatched. Looked up from germline, CDR1 is SGHVS and CDR2 is FNYEAQ. The CDR3 sequence is 15 residues long. Constant-segment-primed 5'RACE gave TCR alpha and TCR beta cDNA libraries with sample barcodes and UMIs. One entry per CDR3 protein results from TCRdb running MiXCR on the 5' RACE reads. The repertoire includes 240,000 or so distinct CDR3 sequences, approximately 10% of them detected once, and under 25% sits in the top ten. These data belong to a study of T-cell memory formation after mild COVID-19. Study-level information: Largely, TCR clusters stayed within a single donor. Overall study findings and caveats: CD4+ contracting clones were mainly CM and EM; CD8+ ones, EMRA. A second wave of clones peaked on day 37, and their SARS-CoV-2 specificity went unconfirmed.

The sequence derives from a man aged 18 to 30 who had mild COVID-19 (a few samples of this study predate the infection). Cell type and time point are not known. The chain joins TRBV7-6 to TRBJ2-3; 7 bases match TRBD2. Material: PBMCs or a T cell subset sorted from them (not recorded which). The CDR3 DNA reads TGTGCCAGCAGCTCTCTAGCGGCTTTATCGGATACGCAGTATTTT. Its protein product is CASSSLAALSDTQYF.